This entry concerns a single T cell receptor (beta chain). This sample was included in a study of blood T cell repertoires in COVID-19. Study details: The analysed material was cDNA or gDNA that came from T cells, B-cell-depleted T cells, or PBMCs.

The method was immunoSEQ multiplex PCR; TCRdb's version includes in-frame clones alone and lacks a portion of them. The sample has some 350,000 clones, roughly 86% seen once. V was pared by 0 bases and J by 0 bases, with 12 bases between. Germline loops: CDR1 LNHDA, CDR2 SQIVND (reference sequence). The CDR3 covers 17 residues. The sequence was obtained from a human donor in a cohort sampled during active COVID-19. The material sequenced was peripheral blood. V usage is TRBV19 and J usage is TRBJ1-5; D possibly corresponds to TRBD1 (5 bases). The chain's CDR3 is CASSIDPRGSSNQPQHF. The CDR3 DNA sequence: TGTGCCAGTAGTATAGATCCCCGGGGGTCTAGCAATCAGCCCCAGCATTTT.